A single sample gave rise to the 2 T cell receptor beta chains below, sequenced in a study of shared clonotypes between healthy human individuals. Assay used: immunoSEQ multiplex PCR; TCRdb lists only in-frame clones, some missing. The sample gives about 490,000 clones, approximately 81% of which show up once; roughly an eighth is in the top ten. The sequenced material came from PBMCs. These receptors originate from a woman in her thirties or forties in good health. Some clones in this sample may be carry-over from other donors' samples.

This clone was counted once. The rearrangement links TRBV10-2 to TRBJ2-3, with 9 bases that match TRBD2. CDR1 is WSHSY and CDR2 is SAAADI in the germline V gene. V dropped 7 bases and J dropped 2; count of bases not matched to a gene: 4. This CDR3 region has 14 residues. Here the CDR3 reads CASTGLAYTDTQYF. Here the CDR3 DNA reads TGCGCCAGCACTGGACTAGCGTACACAGATACGCAGTATTTT.

This clone was recorded once. The rearrangement links TRBV30 to TRBJ2-2; D remains unclear. The CDR3 consists of 13 residues. The germline CDR1 and CDR2 sequences are GTSNPN and SVGIG (reference sequence). Trimming took 1 base from V and 4 from J, leaving 7 bases between them. The CDR3 DNA reads TGTGCCTGGAGTGCACGTAGCACCGGGGAGCTGTTTTTT. It yields the protein CAWSARSTGELFF. Supplemented by reference TRBV30 and TRBJ2-2, the full variable domain reads SQTIHQWPATLVQPVGSPLSLECTVEGTSNPNLYWYRQAAGRGLQLLFYSVGIGQISSEVPQNLSASRPQDRQFILSSKKLLLSDSGFYLCAWSARSTGELFFGEGSRLTVL.